This passage covers 21 T cell receptor beta chains from one sample sequenced in a study of T-cell reconstitution after alpha-beta-depleted transplantation in children. During its preparation, the TCRbeta library received unique molecular identifiers. One entry per CDR3 protein, called by TCRdb with MiXCR from the PCR reads. The sample has some 300,000 distinct CDR3 sequences; 10% are singletons. Source: PBMCs from the stem cell graft donor, taken from the stem cell graft. The receptor set was obtained from a human donor who donated a stem cell graft to a child with acute lymphoblastic leukemia.

This clonotype was seen more than once but under ten times. V and J are TRBV3-1 and TRBJ2-5; TRBD1 matches at 10 bases. Germline trimming cut 1 base from V and 5 bases from J; bases unmatched to any gene: 10. This CDR3 has 17 amino acids. Germline V lookup: CDR1 LGHDT, CDR2 YNNKEL (reference sequence). The DNA for the CDR3 is TGTGCCAGCAGCCAAGGCTTCGGACAGGGGGTTGCGGAGACCCAGTACTTC. As protein: CASSQGFGQGVAETQYF.

This clonotype has ten or more counts. This chain joins TRBV4-1 and TRBJ2-7, with a weak D call TRBD1 (5 bases). Germline V lookup: CDR1 MGHRA, CDR2 YSYEKL. The CDR3 extends over 16 amino acids. Trimming cost V 0 bases and J 0 bases, with 12 bases left between them. The chain's CDR3 is CASSQDKTAPSYEQYF. Written as DNA, the CDR3 is TGCGCCAGCAGCCAAGATAAGACAGCCCCCTCCTACGAGCAGTACTTC.

V usage is TRBV30 and J usage is TRBJ2-1; D gene ambiguous. The CDR3 length is 11 residues. From germline, CDR1 is GTSNPN and CDR2 SVGIG (reference sequence). Trimming removed 1 base at V and 8 bases at J, with 6 bases between. The CDR3 sequence is CAWSGVHEQFF. CDR3 DNA: TGTGCCTGGAGTGGGGTACATGAGCAGTTCTTC.

The V call is TRBV6-2 or TRBV6-3, the J call TRBJ1-3; D unresolved. Germline lookup yields CDR1 MNHEY and CDR2 SVGEGT. The CDR3 sequence is 15 residues long. Between the trimmed V and J ends, which lost 2 bases and 0 bases, there was a span of 8 bases. CDR3 amino acids: CASSYTESSGNTIYF. The CDR3 nucleotides are TGTGCCAGCAGTTACACCGAGAGCTCTGGAAACACCATATATTTT.

To note about this clonotype: Lacking the conserved final phenylalanine or tryptophan, this CDR3 likely reflects a read error. The chain employs TRBV7-2 and TRBJ2-3; 10 bases map to TRBD2. J lost 4 bases, V lost 5 bases, and 12 bases had no gene match. The CDR3 spans 17 residues. In germline, CDR1 is SGHTA, CDR2 FQGNSA. The CDR3 loop is CASSHVEAGGPADTQYS. The DNA of the CDR3 is TGTGCCAGCAGCCACGTAGAAGCGGGAGGGCCCGCAGATACGCAGTATTCT.

This clonotype was seen more than once but under ten times. The CDR3 region has the DNA TGCAGCGTTTTCGGTCAGACCTACGAGCAGTACTTC. Protein: CSVFGQTYEQYF. The chain has TRBV29-1 and TRBJ2-7; D ambiguous. The CDR3 is 12 amino acids. Trimming shortened V by 5 bases and J by 2 bases, and 10 bases separated the two germline ends. Germline values: CDR1 SQVTM, CDR2 ANQGSEA.

This clonotype was detected ten times or more. V is TRBV7-9 and J is TRBJ2-1, with 10 bases lining up with TRBD2. CDR1 and CDR2 (germline): SEHNR, FQNEAQ (reference sequence). The CDR3 has 20 amino acids. Unmatched junction bases numbered 20, after V lost 3 bases and J lost 6 bases. For the CDR3, the DNA is TGTGCCAGCAGCTTTTCTAGTACATGGTCTAGCGGGAGATCTGGCAATGAGCAGTTCTTC. Amino acid sequence: CASSFSSTWSSGRSGNEQFF.

This clonotype showed up many times. V and J are TRBV3-1 and TRBJ1-1; D is possibly TRBD1 (5 bases). With 10 bases removed from V and 0 bases from J, the gap between germline ends came to 9 bases. The CDR3 extends over 12 amino acids. Germline values: CDR1 LGHDT, CDR2 YNNKEL (reference sequence). DNA for the CDR3: TGTGCCACCGGACAAATGAACACTGAAGCTTTCTTT. Encoded protein: CATGQMNTEAFF.

The CDR3 protein is CASSSGGQVGNEQFF. In nucleotides, the CDR3 is TGTGCCAGCAGCTCAGGGGGACAGGTGGGCAATGAGCAGTTCTTC. The chain uses TRBV7-9 and TRBJ2-1; 8 bases fit TRBD1. The V and J ends lost 4 bases and 6 bases, in that order; junction bases with no gene match: 8. This CDR3 spans 15 amino acids. CDR1 SEHNR and CDR2 FQNEAQ come from the germline V gene (reference sequence).

This clonotype was seen many times. The genes are TRBV6-2 or TRBV6-3 and TRBJ2-1; 7 nucleotides align to TRBD2. This CDR3 region has 12 residues. From germline, CDR1 is MNHEY and CDR2 SVGEGT. The trim removed 6 bases at V and 10 bases at J, leaving 6 bases unmatched. The CDR3 nucleotides are TGTGCCAGCAGGATCTGGGGAGGGGAGCAGTTCTTC. Translation gives CASRIWGGEQFF.

This clonotype has ten or more counts. This chain joins TRBV20-1 and TRBJ2-1; a weak D match, TRBD2 (6 bases). CDR3 length: 18 residues. Between the trimmed V and J ends, which lost 6 bases and 4 bases, there was a span of 28 bases. The germline gives CDR1 DFQATT, CDR2 SNEGSKA (reference sequence). CDR3 residues: CSANRQASPRRGYNEQFF. Written as DNA, the CDR3 is TGCAGTGCGAATAGGCAGGCCTCCCCGCGGAGGGGTTACAATGAGCAGTTCTTC.

This clonotype has a count of ten or more. The V call is TRBV5-1, the J call TRBJ2-7; D possibly corresponds to TRBD2 (6 bases). The length of the CDR3 is 14 residues. V gave up 2 bases and J gave up 2 bases, with 11 bases separating them. Germline lookup yields CDR1 SGHRS and CDR2 YFSETQ. Written as DNA, the CDR3 is TGCGCCAGCAGCTTCGGGAGAGGGACCTACGAGCAGTACTTC. It specifies CASSFGRGTYEQYF.

This clonotype was counted only a few times. The chain has TRBV20-1 and TRBJ2-2; D possibly corresponds to TRBD1 (8 bases). The CDR3 length is 16 residues. V dropped 0 bases and J dropped 5 bases, with 16 bases sitting between them. CDR1 is DFQATT and CDR2 is SNEGSKA in the germline V gene (reference sequence). The CDR3 loop is CSARDRTGRGTGELFF. CDR3 in DNA: TGCAGTGCTAGAGATCGGACAGGGAGGGGGACCGGGGAGCTGTTTTTT.

This clonotype was observed a handful of times. The V gene is TRBV20-1, the J gene TRBJ2-7, with 10 bases identical to TRBD1. Trimming took 1 base from V and 1 from J; bases not matched to a gene: 4. Germline V gene sequence: CDR1 DFQATT, CDR2 SNEGSKA (reference sequence). The CDR3 length is 15 residues. The CDR3 sequence: CSARGPGQGSYEQYF. CDR3 sequence (DNA): TGCAGTGCTAGAGGACCGGGACAGGGGTCCTACGAGCAGTACTTC.

This clonotype has ten or more counts. The chain couples TRBV7-9 to TRBJ1-2; D is unclear. The V end lost 2 bases, the J end lost 2 bases, and 12 bases lay between the germline ends. The CDR3 extends over 15 amino acids. Germline lookup yields CDR1 SEHNR and CDR2 FQNEAQ (reference sequence). The CDR3 protein is CASSLLGVGNYGYTF. As DNA, the CDR3 is TGTGCCAGCAGCTTACTCGGGGTGGGCAACTATGGCTACACCTTC.

The rearrangement joins TRBV18 to TRBJ2-5, with 8 bases lining up with TRBD1. The J segment lost 3 bases and the V segment lost 6 bases, leaving 9 bases of the junction unmatched. This CDR3 is 15 amino acids long. The germline V gene encodes CDR1 KGHSH and CDR2 LQKENI. The CDR3: CASSPTGGIEETQYF. The CDR3, as DNA: TGTGCCAGCTCTCCCACAGGGGGGATAGAAGAGACCCAGTACTTC.

The rearrangement uses TRBV10-2 and TRBJ1-1; perhaps TRBD1 as D (6 bases). V lost 5 bases, J lost 7 bases, and 14 bases lay in between. The CDR3 sequence is 13 residues long. Germline V gives CDR1 WSHSY, CDR2 SAAADI. The CDR3 sequence is CASSIRGGDEAFF. The CDR3 DNA reads as TGCGCCAGCAGTATAAGGGGGGGGGATGAAGCTTTCTTT.

The rearrangement links TRBV9 to TRBJ2-1, with D maybe TRBD1 (5 bases). The germline CDR1 and CDR2 sequences are SGDLS and YYNGEE. CDR3 size: 13 residues. The ends were cut back, 4 bases at V and 6 bases at J, with 11 bases in the middle. The CDR3 loop is CASSQGHRNEQFF. The CDR3 DNA is TGTGCCAGCAGCCAGGGCCACCGCAATGAGCAGTTCTTC.

The genes are TRBV10-3 and TRBJ1-3; D uncertain. Germline-derived CDR1 and CDR2 are ENHRY and SYGVKD. V was trimmed by 4 bases and J by 0 bases, leaving 7 bases between them. This CDR3 region has 14 residues. The DNA for the CDR3 is TGTGCCATCAGTGGGCACCTCTCTGGAAACACCATATATTTT. Its protein product is CAISGHLSGNTIYF.

In its sample, this clonotype was seen a few times. V and J are TRBV7-6 and TRBJ2-3, with D possibly TRBD2 on 6 matching bases. The V and J ends lost 4 bases and 4 bases respectively, with 18 bases between them. CDR3 size: 16 residues. Germline CDR1 reads SGHVS; CDR2 reads FNYEAQ. The CDR3 region is CASSSFRGGNADTQYF. As DNA, the CDR3 is TGTGCCAGCAGCTCCTTTAGGGGCGGGAACGCAGATACGCAGTATTTT. Full variable domain (remainder filled in from reference TRBV7-6 and TRBJ2-3): GAGVSQSPRYKVTKRGQDVALRCDPISGHVSLYWYRQALGQGPEFLTYFNYEAQQDKSGLPNDRFSAERPEGSISTLTIQRTEQRDSAMYRCASSSFRGGNADTQYFGPGTRLTVL.

There are a few counts of this clonotype. V gene TRBV6-5 combines with J gene TRBJ1-2, with D possibly TRBD1 on 5 matching bases. The V end was cut by 6 bases, the J end by 6 bases, with 23 bases between. The CDR3 is 16 residues long. The germline CDR1 and CDR2 sequences are MNHEY and SVGAGI. The CDR3 sequence is CASSAVGVTPAHGYTF. The CDR3 bases are TGTGCCAGCAGCGCCGTGGGGGTAACCCCGGCCCATGGCTACACCTTC.